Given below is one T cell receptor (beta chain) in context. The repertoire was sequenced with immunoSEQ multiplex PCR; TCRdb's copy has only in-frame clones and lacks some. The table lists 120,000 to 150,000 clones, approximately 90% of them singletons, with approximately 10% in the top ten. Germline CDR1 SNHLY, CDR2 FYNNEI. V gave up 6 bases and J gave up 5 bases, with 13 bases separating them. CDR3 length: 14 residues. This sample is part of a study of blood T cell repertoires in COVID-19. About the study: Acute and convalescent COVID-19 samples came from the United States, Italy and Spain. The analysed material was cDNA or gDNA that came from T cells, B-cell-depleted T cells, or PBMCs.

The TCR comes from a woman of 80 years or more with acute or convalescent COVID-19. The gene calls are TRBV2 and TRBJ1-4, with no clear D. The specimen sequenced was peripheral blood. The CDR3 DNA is TGTGCCAGCAGACTTCTACCCTGGAATGAAAAACTGTTTTTT. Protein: CASRLLPWNEKLFF.